This T cell receptor (beta chain) was profiled in a study of OX40 agonist ivuxolimab in advanced cancers. This clone appeared a single time. Its antigen remains unknown. Samples were taken at baseline and on day 1 of cycles 4 and 7. Only in-frame clones appear in the TCRdb table, and some are missing; sequencing was by immunoSEQ multiplex PCR. The table records tens of thousands of clones, approximately 81% of them present only once. Trimming took 5 bases from V and 4 from J, leaving 12 bases between them. Germline loops: CDR1 MNHEY, CDR2 SVGAGI. The CDR3 is 13 amino acids. Notes on the study in general: Compared with others, partial responders at 0.1-3.0 mg/kg displayed clonal expansion among the lowest. Nonresponders included some who also had low normalized T-cell clonal expansion.

Material: CD4+ or CD8+ T cells sorted from blood, obtained in a trial of the OX40 agonist ivuxolimab. The TCR originated in an adult with an advanced solid tumor such as melanoma, head and neck, liver or kidney cancer. This sequence joins TRBV6-5 and TRBJ2-7; D remains unclear. In DNA, the CDR3 is TGTGCCAGCAGTCCAGTCCCACAATACGAGCAGTACTTC. Its protein product is CASSPVPQYEQYF.